The 13 T cell receptor beta chains given below trace back to one sample, sequenced in a study of cytomegalovirus exposure and HLA in healthy donors (dated by TCRdb to about 2017). Library preparation employed the immunoSEQ multiplex PCR assay. For the multiplex PCR, a mixture combining 60 forward primers for TCR Vbeta segments and 13 reverse primers for TCR Jbeta segments was used. As stored in TCRdb, this immuneACCESS dataset retains in-frame rearrangements with V and J assigned. A fraction of the clones does not appear; measured against another copy, unresolved V genes explain less than half of the discrepancy, and the remainder lacks a known reason. This sample has 200,000 to 300,000 clones in its table, and about 80% of those were observed once. The ten largest clonotypes hold around 5.4% of the sample. The sample consisted of PBMCs. These TCRs come from a woman aged 40 to 50 in good health and CMV-seropositive.

The CDR3 is CASSLQPRSVAGGFTGELFF. The CDR3 DNA reads TGCGCCAGCAGCTTGCAACCCCGTTCCGTGGCGGGGGGATTCACCGGGGAGCTGTTTTTT. The V gene is TRBV5-1, the J gene TRBJ2-2, with 8 bases fitting TRBD2. After removal of 1 base from V and 4 bases from J, the junction contained 18 bases not matched to a gene. The CDR3 loop spans 20 amino acids. Germline V lookup: CDR1 SGHRS, CDR2 YFSETQ. The variable domain in full, with the rest retrieved from reference TRBV5-1 and TRBJ2-2, is KAGVTQTPRYLIKTRGQQVTLSCSPISGHRSVSWYQQTPGQGLQFLFEYFSETQRNKGNFPGRFSGRQFSNSRSEMNVSTLELGDSALYLCASSLQPRSVAGGFTGELFFGEGSRLTVL.

The chain employs TRBV2 and TRBJ2-5; 10 bases are shared with TRBD1. CDR3 length equals 14 residues. Germline V gene data show CDR1 as SNHLY and CDR2 as FYNNEI. The V gene end was trimmed by 10 bases and the J gene end by 1 base; junction bases not matched to a gene: 6. This chain's CDR3 is CATRDRGGQETQYF. The CDR3 nucleotides are TGTGCCACGAGGGACAGGGGAGGCCAAGAGACCCAGTACTTC.

J is TRBJ2-7 and V is TRBV4-3, with 10 bases aligning to TRBD1. This CDR3 comprises 17 residues. Trimming at V came to 3 bases and at J to 2 bases, leaving 10 bases not matched to a gene. CDR1 and CDR2 from the germline V gene are LGHNA and YSLEER. The CDR3, as DNA: TGCGCCAGCAGCCACCTACCGGGACAGGGGACCCCCTACGAGCAGTACTTC. It is translated as CASSHLPGQGTPYEQYF.

The chain recombines TRBV14 with TRBJ1-1, with 8 bases aligning to TRBD1. Germline V gives CDR1 SGHDN, CDR2 FVKESK. CDR3 length: 13 residues. V dropped 3 bases and J dropped 5; count of bases not matched to a gene: 2. CDR3 DNA sequence: TGTGCCAGCAGCCACAGGGGGCCTACTGAAGCTTTCTTT. Amino acids: CASSHRGPTEAFF.

The chain carries TRBV6-1 and TRBJ1-2; unclear D gene. Germline values: CDR1 MNHNS, CDR2 SASEGT. The CDR3 runs 12 residues. V was pared by 7 bases and J by 5 bases, with 11 bases between. The CDR3 bases are TGTGCCAGCACCGATCTCGGGTATGGCTACACCTTC. Its translation: CASTDLGYGYTF.

The V call is TRBV28, the J call TRBJ1-2; D unclear. V was pared by 5 bases and J by 7 bases, with 11 bases between. The CDR3 has 12 residues. CDR1 is MDHEN, CDR2 SYDVKM, per germline. CDR3 region: CASSRGRVGYTF. In DNA form, the CDR3 reads TGTGCCAGCAGTCGTGGGCGGGTTGGCTACACCTTC.

The chain has TRBV5-4 and TRBJ2-1, with 12 nucleotides matching TRBD2. The J segment lost 5 bases and the V segment lost 4 bases, leaving 10 bases of the junction unmatched. Looked up from germline, CDR1 is SGHNT and CDR2 is YYREEE (reference sequence). The CDR3 extends over 17 amino acids. The CDR3 spells CASSRASGGAPNNEQFF. The CDR3 DNA is TGTGCCAGCAGCCGGGCTAGCGGGGGGGCCCCCAACAATGAGCAGTTCTTC.

The V gene is TRBV6-5, the J gene TRBJ1-2, with a tentative D call TRBD1 (6 bases). This CDR3 is built from 13 residues. In germline, CDR1 is MNHEY, CDR2 SVGAGI. Trimming stripped 5 bases from V and 8 bases from J, with 15 bases between. CDR3 DNA sequence: TGTGCCAGCAGTCTAGGGCGGGGGGGCGGCTACACCTTC. Translating gives CASSLGRGGGYTF.

The chain uses TRBV7-6 and TRBJ1-6, with D perhaps matching TRBD1 (5 bases). Per the germline V gene, CDR1 is SGHVS and CDR2 is FNYEAQ. Trimming removed 2 bases from V and 0 bases from J, with 14 bases in between. This CDR3 has 18 amino acids. The CDR3 sequence is CASSLNFGGGSYNSPLHF. CDR3 DNA sequence: TGTGCCAGCAGCTTAAATTTCGGGGGAGGCTCCTATAATTCACCCCTCCACTTT.

The chain employs TRBV5-4 and TRBJ1-1; 7 bases align to TRBD1. The length of the CDR3 is 15 residues. Germline V lookup: CDR1 SGHNT, CDR2 YYREEE (reference sequence). The junction had 5 bases not matched to a gene; V was cut back by 2 bases and J by 1 base. Written as DNA, the CDR3 is TGTGCCAGCAGCTTCCAGGACAGGAAGAACACTGAAGCTTTCTTT. Residues: CASSFQDRKNTEAFF.

The V call is TRBV7-2, the J call TRBJ2-3; 13 bases fit TRBD2. Germline loops: CDR1 SGHTA, CDR2 FQGNSA. V lost 4 bases, J lost 8 bases, and 12 bases stayed unmatched. The CDR3 is made up of 17 amino acids. DNA for the CDR3: TGTGCCAGCAGCTCCACTAGCGGGAGGGCCGGGTATAGTACGCAGTATTTT. This sequence encodes CASSSTSGRAGYSTQYF.

This chain connects TRBV23-1 to TRBJ1-2; TRBD1 is a possible D gene (5 bases). TRBV23-1 is assigned to the ORF class and has an uncertain function. V was pared by 4 bases and J by 3 bases, with 18 bases between. This CDR3 region has 16 residues. CDR3 sequence reads: CASSLPFRQFDYGYTF. The CDR3 DNA is TGCGCCAGCAGTCTACCTTTCCGACAGTTTGACTATGGCTACACCTTC.

This clone came up once. This sequence joins TRBV5-1 and TRBJ2-5; TRBD1 aligns across 7 bases. CDR1 and CDR2 from the germline V gene are SGHRS and YFSETQ. The CDR3 covers 14 residues. V shed 4 bases and J 1 base; nucleotides not matched to a gene: 4. In nucleotides, the CDR3 is TGCGCCAGCAGCATAGACAGGGCCCAAGAGACCCAGTACTTC. This sequence encodes CASSIDRAQETQYF.